This T cell receptor beta chain was sequenced for a study of molecular identifiers for immune sequencing clone quantification. The wider study: In replicates, RNA taken from 20,000 or 100,000 naive CD8 cells was divided five ways, and four portions underwent sequencing.

CDR1 and CDR2 (germline): MGHRA, YSYEKL. V lost 1 base and J 1 base, leaving 14 bases between the germline ends. This CDR3 has 16 amino acids. This clonotype was counted at least ten times. Previously published methods and listed TCR primers were used for the bulk TCR libraries. TCRdb analysed the PCR reads with MiXCR anew, one entry per CDR3 protein. The repertoire includes tens of thousands of distinct CDR3 sequences, 15% to 20% of them detected once, and roughly 1.5% sits in the top ten. The receptor was derived from a human donor in good health. Some libraries in this study had Jurkat cell RNA spiked in. Source material: naive CD8+ T cells from blood, with Jurkat cell RNA spiked in. Subset noted: FACS-sorted CD8+CD4-CCR7+CD45RA+ naive T cells. The V gene is TRBV4-1, the J gene TRBJ2-7; D assignment may be TRBD1 or TRBD2 (5 bases each). This CDR3 reads CASSQGPGTASYEQYF. The CDR3 DNA reads TGCGCCAGCAGCCAAGGACCCGGGACCGCTTCCTACGAGCAGTACTTC.